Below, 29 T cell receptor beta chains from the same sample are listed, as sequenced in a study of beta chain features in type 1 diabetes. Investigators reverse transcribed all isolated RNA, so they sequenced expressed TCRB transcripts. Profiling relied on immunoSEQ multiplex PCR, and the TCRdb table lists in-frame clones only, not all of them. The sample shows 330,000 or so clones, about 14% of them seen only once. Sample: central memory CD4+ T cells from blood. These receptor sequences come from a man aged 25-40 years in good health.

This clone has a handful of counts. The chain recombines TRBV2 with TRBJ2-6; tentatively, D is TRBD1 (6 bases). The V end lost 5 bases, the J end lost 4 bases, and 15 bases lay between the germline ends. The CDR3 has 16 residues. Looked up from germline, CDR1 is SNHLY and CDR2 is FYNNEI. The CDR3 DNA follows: TGTGCCAGCAGTCGGGAACAGGGTTCAGGGGCCAACGTCCTGACTTTC. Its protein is CASSREQGSGANVLTF.

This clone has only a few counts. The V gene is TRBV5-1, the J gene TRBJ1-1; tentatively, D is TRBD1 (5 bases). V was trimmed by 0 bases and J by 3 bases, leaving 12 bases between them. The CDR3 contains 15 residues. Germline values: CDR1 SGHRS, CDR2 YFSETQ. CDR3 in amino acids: CASSLGQGPHTEAFF. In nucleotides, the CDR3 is TGCGCCAGCAGCTTGGGGCAGGGCCCCCACACTGAAGCTTTCTTT.

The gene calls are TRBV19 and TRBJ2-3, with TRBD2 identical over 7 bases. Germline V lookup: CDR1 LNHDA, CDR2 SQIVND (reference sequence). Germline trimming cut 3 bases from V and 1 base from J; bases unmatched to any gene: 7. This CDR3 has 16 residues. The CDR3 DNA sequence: TGTGCCAGTAGTATCTCCGGCCGGGGGGGCACAGATACGCAGTATTTT. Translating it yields CASSISGRGGTDTQYF.

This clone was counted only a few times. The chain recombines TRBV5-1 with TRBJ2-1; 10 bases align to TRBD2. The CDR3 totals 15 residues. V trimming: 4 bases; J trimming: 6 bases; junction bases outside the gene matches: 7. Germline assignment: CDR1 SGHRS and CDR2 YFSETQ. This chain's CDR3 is CASSARAGGGNEQFF. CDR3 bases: TGCGCCAGCAGCGCGAGAGCGGGGGGGGGCAATGAGCAGTTCTTC.

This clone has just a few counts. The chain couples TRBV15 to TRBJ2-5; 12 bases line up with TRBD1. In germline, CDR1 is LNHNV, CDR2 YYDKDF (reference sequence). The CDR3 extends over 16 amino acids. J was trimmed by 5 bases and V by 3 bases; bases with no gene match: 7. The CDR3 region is CATSSYGTGGLETQYF. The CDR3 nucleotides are TGTGCCACCAGCAGTTACGGGACAGGGGGCTTGGAGACCCAGTACTTC.

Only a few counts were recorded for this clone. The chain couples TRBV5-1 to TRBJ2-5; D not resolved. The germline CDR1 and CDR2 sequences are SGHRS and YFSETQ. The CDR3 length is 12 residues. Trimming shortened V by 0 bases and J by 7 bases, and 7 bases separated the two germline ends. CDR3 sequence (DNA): TGCGCCAGCAGCTTGGACTATGCGACCCAGTACTTC. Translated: CASSLDYATQYF.

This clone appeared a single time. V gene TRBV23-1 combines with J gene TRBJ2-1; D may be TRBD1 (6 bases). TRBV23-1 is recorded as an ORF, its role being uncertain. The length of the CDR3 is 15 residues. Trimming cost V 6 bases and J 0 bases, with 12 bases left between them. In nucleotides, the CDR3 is TGCGCCAGCAGCCAACAGGGCAGCTCCTACAATGAGCAGTTCTTC. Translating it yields CASSQQGSSYNEQFF.

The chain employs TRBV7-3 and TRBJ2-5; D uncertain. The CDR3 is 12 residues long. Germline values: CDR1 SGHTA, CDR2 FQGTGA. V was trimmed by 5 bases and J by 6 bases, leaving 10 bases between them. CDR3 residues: CASSQKEKTQYF. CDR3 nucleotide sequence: TGTGCCAGCAGCCAGAAGGAAAAGACCCAGTACTTC.

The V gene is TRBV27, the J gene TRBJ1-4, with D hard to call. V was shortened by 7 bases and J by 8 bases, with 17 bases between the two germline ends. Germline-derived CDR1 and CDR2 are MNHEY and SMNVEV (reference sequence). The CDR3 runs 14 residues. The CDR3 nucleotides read TGTGCCAGCAAATCCGGCAAACGGAGCGAAAAACTGTTTTTT. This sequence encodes CASKSGKRSEKLFF.

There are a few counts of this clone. CDR3 sequence reads: CASSWTSGVTNEQFF. DNA for the CDR3: TGTGCCAGCAGCTGGACTAGCGGGGTTACCAATGAGCAGTTCTTC. The chain couples TRBV5-6 to TRBJ2-1; 12 nucleotides match TRBD2. CDR1 SGHDT and CDR2 YYEEEE come from the germline V gene. CDR3 length: 15 amino acids. Unmatched junction bases numbered 4, after V lost 3 bases and J lost 6 bases.

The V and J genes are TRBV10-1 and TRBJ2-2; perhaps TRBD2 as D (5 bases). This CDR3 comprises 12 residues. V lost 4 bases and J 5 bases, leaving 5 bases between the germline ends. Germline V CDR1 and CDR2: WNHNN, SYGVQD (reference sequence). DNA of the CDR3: TGCGCCAGCAGTGCGGGGACCGGGGAGCTGTTTTTT. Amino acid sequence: CASSAGTGELFF.

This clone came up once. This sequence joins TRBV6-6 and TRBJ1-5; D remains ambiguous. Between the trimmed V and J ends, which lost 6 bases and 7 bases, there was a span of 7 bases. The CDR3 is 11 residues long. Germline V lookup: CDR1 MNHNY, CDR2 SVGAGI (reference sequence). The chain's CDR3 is CASRNDQPQHF. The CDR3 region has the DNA TGTGCCAGCAGGAATGACCAGCCCCAGCATTTT.

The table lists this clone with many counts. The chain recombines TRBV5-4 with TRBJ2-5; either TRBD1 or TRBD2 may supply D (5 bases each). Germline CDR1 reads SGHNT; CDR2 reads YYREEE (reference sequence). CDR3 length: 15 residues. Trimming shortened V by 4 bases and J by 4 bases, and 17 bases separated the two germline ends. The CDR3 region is CASSGRGSQGETQYF. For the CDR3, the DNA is TGTGCCAGCAGCGGGAGAGGTTCCCAGGGAGAGACCCAGTACTTC. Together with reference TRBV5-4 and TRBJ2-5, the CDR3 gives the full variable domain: ETGVTQSPTHLIKTRGQQVTLRCSSQSGHNTVSWYQQALGQGPQFIFQYYREEENGRGNFPPRFSGLQFPNYSSELNVNALELDDSALYLCASSGRGSQGETQYFGPGTRLLVL.

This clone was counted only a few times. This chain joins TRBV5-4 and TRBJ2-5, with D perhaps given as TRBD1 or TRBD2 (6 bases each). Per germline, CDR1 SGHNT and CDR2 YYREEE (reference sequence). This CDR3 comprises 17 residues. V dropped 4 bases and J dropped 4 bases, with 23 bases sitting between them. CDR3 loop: CASSPLGGPNPGETQYF. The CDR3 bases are TGTGCCAGCAGCCCACTCGGGGGCCCCAACCCTGGAGAGACCCAGTACTTC.

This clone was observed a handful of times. The CDR3 loop reads CASVFLAVAGGGTDTQYF. CDR3 DNA sequence: TGTGCCTCCGTCTTCTTGGCGGTAGCGGGGGGTGGCACAGATACGCAGTATTTT. The chain couples TRBV5-4 to TRBJ2-3; 10 nucleotides agree with TRBD2. V trimming: 10 bases; J trimming: 1 base; junction bases outside the gene matches: 18. CDR1 and CDR2 (germline): SGHNT, YYREEE (reference sequence). The CDR3 totals 18 residues.

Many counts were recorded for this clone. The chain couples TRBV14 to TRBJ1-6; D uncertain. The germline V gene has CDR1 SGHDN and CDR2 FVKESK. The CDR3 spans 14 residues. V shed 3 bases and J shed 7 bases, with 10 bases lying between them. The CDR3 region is CASSQEGWNSPLHF. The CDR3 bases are TGTGCCAGCAGCCAGGAGGGCTGGAATTCACCCCTCCACTTT. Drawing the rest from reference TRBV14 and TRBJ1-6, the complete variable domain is EAGVTQFPSHSVIEKGQTVTLRCDPISGHDNLYWYRRVMGKEIKFLLHFVKESKQDESGMPNNRFLAERTGGTYSTLKVQPAELEDSGVYFCASSQEGWNSPLHFGNGTRLTVT.

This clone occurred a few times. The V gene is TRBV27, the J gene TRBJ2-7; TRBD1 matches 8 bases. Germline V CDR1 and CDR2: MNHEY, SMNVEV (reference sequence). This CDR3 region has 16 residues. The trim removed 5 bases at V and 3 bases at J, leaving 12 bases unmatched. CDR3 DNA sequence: TGTGCCAGCAGTCCGCCCCGTCAGACAGGGGTCTACGAGCAGTACTTC. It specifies CASSPPRQTGVYEQYF.

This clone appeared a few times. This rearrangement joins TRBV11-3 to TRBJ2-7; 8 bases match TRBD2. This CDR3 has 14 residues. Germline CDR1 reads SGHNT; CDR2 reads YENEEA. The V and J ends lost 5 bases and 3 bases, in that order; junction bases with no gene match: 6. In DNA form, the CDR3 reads TGTGCCAGCAGCACACCGGGACTAGTCTACGAGCAGTACGTC. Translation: CASSTPGLVYEQYV.

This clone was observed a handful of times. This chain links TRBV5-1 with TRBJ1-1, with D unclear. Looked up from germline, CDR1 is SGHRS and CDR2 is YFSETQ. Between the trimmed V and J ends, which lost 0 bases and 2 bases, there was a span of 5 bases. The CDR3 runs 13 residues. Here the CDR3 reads CASSLEFNTEAFF. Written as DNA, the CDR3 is TGCGCCAGCAGCTTGGAGTTTAACACTGAAGCTTTCTTT.

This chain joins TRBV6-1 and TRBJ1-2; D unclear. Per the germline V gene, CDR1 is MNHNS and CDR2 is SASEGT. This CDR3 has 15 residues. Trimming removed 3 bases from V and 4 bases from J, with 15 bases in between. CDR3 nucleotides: TGTGCCAGCAGTGATGTTACACGGTCTGTCTATGGCTACACCTTC. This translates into CASSDVTRSVYGYTF.

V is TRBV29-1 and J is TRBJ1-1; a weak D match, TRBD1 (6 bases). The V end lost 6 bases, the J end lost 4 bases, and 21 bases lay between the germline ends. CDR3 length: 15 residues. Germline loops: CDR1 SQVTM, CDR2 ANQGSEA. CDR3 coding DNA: TGCAGCGTCTACGGACCGGGGGGCTTTGGCACTGAAGCTTTCTTT. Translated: CSVYGPGGFGTEAFF.

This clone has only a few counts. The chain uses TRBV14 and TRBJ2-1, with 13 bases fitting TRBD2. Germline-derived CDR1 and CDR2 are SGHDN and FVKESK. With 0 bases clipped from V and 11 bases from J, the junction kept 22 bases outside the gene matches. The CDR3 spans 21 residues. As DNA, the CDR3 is TGTGCCAGCAGCCAAGACCTTCCGGGACTAGCGGGGATCGGATTCCGACCTAAGCAGTTCTTC. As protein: CASSQDLPGLAGIGFRPKQFF.

The CDR3 nucleotides are TGTGCCAGCAGCGCCGACGGAGGGGCCTACAATGAGCAGTTCTTC. It yields the protein CASSADGGAYNEQFF. The rearrangement uses TRBV9 and TRBJ2-1, with D possibly being TRBD2 (6 bases). Looked up from germline, CDR1 is SGDLS and CDR2 is YYNGEE. The V gene lost 3 bases and the J gene lost 2 bases, with 12 bases spanning the gap. CDR3 length equals 15 residues.

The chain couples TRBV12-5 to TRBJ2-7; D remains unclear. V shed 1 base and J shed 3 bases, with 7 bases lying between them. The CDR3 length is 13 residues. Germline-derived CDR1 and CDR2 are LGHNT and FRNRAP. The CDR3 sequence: CASGLDLNYEQYF. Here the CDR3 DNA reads TGTGCTAGTGGTTTGGACTTGAACTACGAGCAGTACTTC.

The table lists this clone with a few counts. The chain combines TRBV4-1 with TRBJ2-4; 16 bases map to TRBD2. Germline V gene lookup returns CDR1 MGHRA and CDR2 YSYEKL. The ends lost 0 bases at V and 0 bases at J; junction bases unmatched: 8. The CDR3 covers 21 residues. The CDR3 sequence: CASSQDRGTSGRAGAKNIQYF. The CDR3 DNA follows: TGCGCCAGCAGCCAAGATCGGGGGACTAGCGGGAGGGCCGGAGCCAAAAACATTCAGTACTTC.

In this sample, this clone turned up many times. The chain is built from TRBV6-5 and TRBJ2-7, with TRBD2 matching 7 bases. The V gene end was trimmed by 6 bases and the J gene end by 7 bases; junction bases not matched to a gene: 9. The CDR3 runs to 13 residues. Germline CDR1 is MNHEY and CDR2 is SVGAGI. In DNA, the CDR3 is TGTGCCAGCAGAGCGGGGCGGCCCGGAGAGCAGTACTTC. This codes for CASRAGRPGEQYF.

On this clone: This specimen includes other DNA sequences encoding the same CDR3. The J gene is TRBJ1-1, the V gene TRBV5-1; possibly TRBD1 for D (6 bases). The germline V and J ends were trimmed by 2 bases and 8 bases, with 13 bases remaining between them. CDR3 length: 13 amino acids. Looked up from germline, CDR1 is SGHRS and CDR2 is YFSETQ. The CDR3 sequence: CASSLAGDREAFF. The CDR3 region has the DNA TGCGCCAGCAGCTTAGCAGGGGATCGAGAAGCTTTCTTT.

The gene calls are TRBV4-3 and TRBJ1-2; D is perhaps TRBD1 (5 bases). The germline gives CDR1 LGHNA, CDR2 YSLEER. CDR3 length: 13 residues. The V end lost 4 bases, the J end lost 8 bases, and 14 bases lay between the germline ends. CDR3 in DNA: TGCGCCAGCAGCCCAGCCTCGAGGGGCGGCTACACCTTC. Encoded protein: CASSPASRGGYTF.

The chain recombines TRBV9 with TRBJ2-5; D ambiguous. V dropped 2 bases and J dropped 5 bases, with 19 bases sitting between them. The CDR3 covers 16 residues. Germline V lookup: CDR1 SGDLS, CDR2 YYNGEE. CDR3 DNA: TGTGCCAGCAGCGTCGGGTTCGGCAAGATGGGTGAGACCCAGTACTTC. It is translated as CASSVGFGKMGETQYF.